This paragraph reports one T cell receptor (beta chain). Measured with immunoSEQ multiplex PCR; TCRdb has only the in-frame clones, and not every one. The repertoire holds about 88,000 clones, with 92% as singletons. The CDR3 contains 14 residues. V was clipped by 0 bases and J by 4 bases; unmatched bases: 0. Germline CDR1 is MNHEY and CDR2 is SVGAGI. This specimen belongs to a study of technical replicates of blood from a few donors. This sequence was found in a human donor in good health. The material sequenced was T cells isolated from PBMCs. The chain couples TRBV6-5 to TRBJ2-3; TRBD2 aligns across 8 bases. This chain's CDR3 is CASSYSRGADTQYF. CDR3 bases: TGTGCCAGCAGTTACTCGCGGGGGGCAGATACGCAGTATTTT.